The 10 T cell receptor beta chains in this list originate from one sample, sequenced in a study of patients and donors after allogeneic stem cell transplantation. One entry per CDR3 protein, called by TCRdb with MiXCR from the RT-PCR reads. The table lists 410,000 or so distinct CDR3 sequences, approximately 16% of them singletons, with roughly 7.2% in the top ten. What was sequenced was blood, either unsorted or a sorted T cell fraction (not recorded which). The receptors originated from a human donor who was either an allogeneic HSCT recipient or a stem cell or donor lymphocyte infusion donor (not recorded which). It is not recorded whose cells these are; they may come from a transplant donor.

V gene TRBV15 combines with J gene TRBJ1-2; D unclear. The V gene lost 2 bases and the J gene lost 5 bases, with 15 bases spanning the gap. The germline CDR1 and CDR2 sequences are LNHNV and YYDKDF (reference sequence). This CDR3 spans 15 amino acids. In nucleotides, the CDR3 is TGTGCCACCAGCAGACCCCGGACGGAAGCTTATGGCTACACCTTC. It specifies CATSRPRTEAYGYTF.

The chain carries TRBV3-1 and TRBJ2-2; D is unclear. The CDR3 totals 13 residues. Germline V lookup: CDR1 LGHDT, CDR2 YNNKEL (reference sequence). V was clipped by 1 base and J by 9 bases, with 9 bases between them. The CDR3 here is CASSQVSARELFF. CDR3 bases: TGTGCCAGCAGCCAAGTTTCAGCTAGGGAGCTGTTTTTT.

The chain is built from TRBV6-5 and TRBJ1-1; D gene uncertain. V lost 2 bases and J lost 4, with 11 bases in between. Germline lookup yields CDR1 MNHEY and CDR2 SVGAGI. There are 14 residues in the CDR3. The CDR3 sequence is CASSYEYRGTEAFF. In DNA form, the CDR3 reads TGTGCCAGCAGTTACGAATACCGGGGCACTGAAGCTTTCTTT.

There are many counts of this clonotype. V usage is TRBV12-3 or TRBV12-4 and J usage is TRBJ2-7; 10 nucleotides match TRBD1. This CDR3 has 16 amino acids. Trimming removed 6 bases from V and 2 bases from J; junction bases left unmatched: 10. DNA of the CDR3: TGTGCCAGCAGGGGGACAGGGGATTGGGGAACCTACGAGCAGTACTTC. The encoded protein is CASRGTGDWGTYEQYF.

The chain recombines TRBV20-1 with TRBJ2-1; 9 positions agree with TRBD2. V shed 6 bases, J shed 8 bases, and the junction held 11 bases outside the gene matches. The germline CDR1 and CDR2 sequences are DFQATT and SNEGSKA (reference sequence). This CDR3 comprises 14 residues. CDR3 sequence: CSALRSGSSDEQFF. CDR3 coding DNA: TGCAGTGCGCTCCGTAGCGGGAGCTCGGATGAGCAGTTCTTC.

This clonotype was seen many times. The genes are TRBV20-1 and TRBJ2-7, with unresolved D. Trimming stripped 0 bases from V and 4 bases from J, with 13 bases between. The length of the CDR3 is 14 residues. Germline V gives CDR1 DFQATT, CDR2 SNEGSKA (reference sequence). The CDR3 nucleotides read TGCAGTGCTAGAGATCCGGTCCTAGGTTACGAGCAGTACTTC. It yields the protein CSARDPVLGYEQYF.

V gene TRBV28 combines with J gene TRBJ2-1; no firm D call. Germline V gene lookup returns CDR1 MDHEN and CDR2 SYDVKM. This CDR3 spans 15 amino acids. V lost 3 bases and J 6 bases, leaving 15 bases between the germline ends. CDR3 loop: CASSLPGASTNEQFF. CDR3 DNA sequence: TGTGCCAGCAGTTTGCCGGGCGCCTCAACCAATGAGCAGTTCTTC. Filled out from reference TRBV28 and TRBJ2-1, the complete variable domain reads DVKVTQSSRYLVKRTGEKVFLECVQDMDHENMFWYRQDPGLGLRLIYFSYDVKMKEKGDIPEGYSVSREKKERFSLILESASTNQTSMYLCASSLPGASTNEQFFGPGTRLTVL.

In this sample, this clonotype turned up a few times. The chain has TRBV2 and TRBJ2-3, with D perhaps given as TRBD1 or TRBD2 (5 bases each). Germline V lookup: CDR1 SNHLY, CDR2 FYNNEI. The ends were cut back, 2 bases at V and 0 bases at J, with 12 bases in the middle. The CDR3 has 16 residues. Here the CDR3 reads CASSEWWDASTDTQYF. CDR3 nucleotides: TGTGCCAGCAGTGAATGGTGGGACGCCAGCACAGATACGCAGTATTTT.

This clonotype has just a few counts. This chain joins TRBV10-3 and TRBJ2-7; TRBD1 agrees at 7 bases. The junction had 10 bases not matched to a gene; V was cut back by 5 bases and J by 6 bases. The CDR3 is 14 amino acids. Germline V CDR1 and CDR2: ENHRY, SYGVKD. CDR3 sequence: CAISSGTANGEQYF. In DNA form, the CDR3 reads TGTGCCATCAGTTCCGGGACAGCGAACGGCGAGCAGTACTTC.

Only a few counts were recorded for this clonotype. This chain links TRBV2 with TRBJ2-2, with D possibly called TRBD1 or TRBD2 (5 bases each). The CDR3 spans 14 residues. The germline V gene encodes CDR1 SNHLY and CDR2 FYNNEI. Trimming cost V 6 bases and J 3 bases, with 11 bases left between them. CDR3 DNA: TGTGCCAGCAGGATAGTGGGGGACACCGGGGAGCTGTTTTTT. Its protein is CASRIVGDTGELFF. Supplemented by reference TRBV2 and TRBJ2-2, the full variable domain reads EPEVTQTPSHQVTQMGQEVILRCVPISNHLYFYWYRQILGQKVEFLVSFYNNEISEKSEIFDDQFSVERPDGSNFTLKIRSTKLEDSAMYFCASRIVGDTGELFFGEGSRLTVL.